This record concerns one TCR beta chain sequence. No cognate antigen has been identified for it. The sample holds no much larger clone one base away, and base qualities are not on file. The data are from a study of blood T cell repertoires in COVID-19 (TCRdb year 2020). Describing the broader study: The collaborator samples originated in the United States, Italy and Spain and spanned the acute and convalescent phases of COVID-19. The prospective study material was composed of cDNA or gDNA derived from T cells, B-cell-depleted T cells, or PBMCs. Deeply sampled blood TCRbeta repertoires from subjects exposed to, actively infected with, or recovered from COVID-19 were included in the dataset. The repertoires were released in a freely available public database intended as a resource for research on the immune response to SARS-CoV-2. The samples were drawn from the first 160 participants of the ongoing ImmuneRACE study and from 1,254 subjects provided by 6 global collaborators. The sample metadata nearly always contained a de-identified subject ID, COVID-19 status, age in years and sex. HLA class I and class II types, where available, came from metadata supplied by the sample provider rather than from assay-based typing. Summary of the overall study and its limitations: How much clinical and demographic metadata was included differed by source and by participant, and the metadata was provided uncurated.

The immunoSEQ Assay, a bias-controlled multiplex PCR, was used to amplify TCRbeta CDR3 regions from genomic DNA. The authors' pipeline ran thus. Nucleated cell counts per sample were estimated from amplification of reference gene primers within the assay. To quantify the absolute abundance of each unique TCRbeta CDR3 rearrangement, sequence reads were collapsed and filtered. For each sample, productive Simpson clonality was calculated as the square root of Simpson's diversity index over productive rearrangements. TCRdb provides this immuneACCESS table in a form limited to in-frame rearrangements. Some clones are lacking; in checked studies, under half of them reflect an unresolved V gene, and why the rest are absent is not known. V and J calls and clone size are given by that table; D and trimming were obtained from the DNA. The sample data list a few hundred thousand clones, and about 88% of these were observed just once. Of the sample, approximately 3% falls within the top ten clones.

Participants in the prospective study were aged about 18 to 90 years, lived in more than 20 United States geographic areas, and enrolled through a virtual design. To assign participants to cohorts, the prospective study relied on clinical history that participants themselves reported in a screening survey and a study questionnaire. Recovered participants in ImmuneRACE Cohort 3 were defined by two consecutive negative NP/OP PCR tests, clearance by a healthcare professional, or resolution of symptoms. Each participant in the prospective study had whole blood, serum and a nasopharyngeal or oropharyngeal swab collected by mobile phlebotomists. Participants in the prospective study had the option to provide additional blood draws and questionnaires over an approximately 2-month period. Prospective study blood samples were shipped either frozen or at room temperature before DNA extraction. There are 14 amino acids in the CDR3, from cysteine to phenylalanine inclusive. Solely the CDR3 DNA is kept, with 42 bases framed from the first base. V loses 5 bases of germline sequence and J loses 7 bases, and the interval between the two ends is 14 bases. Based on the germline V gene (reference sequence), the CDR1 and CDR2 sequences are LGHDT and YNNKEL.

This receptor chain uses TRBV3-1 (or the pseudogene TRBV3-2) and TRBJ1-4; TRBD1 might be the D gene, on 5 matching bases. The sequenced sample was PBMCs or T cells enriched from blood (not recorded which). The TCR comes from a woman aged 30 to 39 who had recovered from COVID-19. Read as DNA, the sequence is TGTGCCAGCAGCACCTCGTCCGGGGGTGAAAAACTGTTTTTT. It codes for CASSTSSGGEKLFF.